The 31 T cell receptor beta chains presented below share a single source sample, sequenced in a study of cytomegalovirus exposure and HLA in healthy donors. The PCR made use of 60 Vbeta and 13 Jbeta primers. Sequenced by immunoSEQ multiplex PCR; TCRdb stores in-frame clones only, minus some. The sample contains 150,000 to 200,000 clones, 77% of which appear only once. Material: PBMCs. These receptors all come from a male donor in good health and CMV-seropositive.

This clone was picked up one time. The rearrangement joins TRBV6-5 to TRBJ2-5; possible D gene TRBD1, 5 bases. The germline V and J ends were trimmed by 4 bases and 0 bases, with 12 bases remaining between them. The CDR3 contains 15 residues. Germline CDR1 and CDR2: MNHEY and SVGAGI. CDR3 sequence (DNA): TGTGCCAGCAGTTCCTGGGGCAGGGACCAAGAGACCCAGTACTTC. Amino acid sequence: CASSSWGRDQETQYF.

This chain connects TRBV19 to TRBJ1-5; D possibly corresponds to TRBD1 (5 bases). Deletions cut 4 bases from V and 7 bases from J, with 11 bases between. This CDR3 spans 13 amino acids. Germline lookup yields CDR1 LNHDA and CDR2 SQIVND (reference sequence). The CDR3 region is CASSTTAGQPQHF. CDR3 coding DNA: TGTGCCAGTAGTACGACAGCAGGGCAGCCCCAGCATTTT.

The genes are TRBV7-9 and TRBJ2-5; D ambiguous. Per germline, CDR1 SEHNR and CDR2 FQNEAQ (reference sequence). The CDR3 runs to 14 residues. Trimming removed 1 base from V and 1 base from J, with 7 bases in between. CDR3 sequence: CASSLDLAQETQYF. The CDR3 DNA reads TGTGCCAGCAGCTTAGATCTGGCCCAAGAGACCCAGTACTTC.

V gene TRBV9 combines with J gene TRBJ2-2; a possible D gene is TRBD2 (6 bases). Germline-derived CDR1 and CDR2 are SGDLS and YYNGEE. V was cut by 0 bases and J by 7 bases, with 10 bases left in between. The CDR3 runs to 14 residues. The CDR3 here is CASSVGGAGGELFF. As DNA, the CDR3 is TGTGCCAGCAGCGTAGGCGGAGCGGGCGGGGAGCTGTTTTTT.

The rearrangement joins TRBV27 to TRBJ2-3; TRBD1 aligns across 9 bases. J was trimmed by 1 base and V by 4 bases; bases with no gene match: 0. The CDR3 has 14 residues. Per the germline V gene, CDR1 is MNHEY and CDR2 is SMNVEV (reference sequence). The CDR3 bases are TGTGCCAGCAGTTGGGACAGGGGCACAGATACGCAGTATTTT. Protein sequence: CASSWDRGTDTQYF.

The J gene is TRBJ2-5, the V gene TRBV30, with D possibly TRBD1 on 6 matching bases. TRBJ2-7 explains the end of the DNA better; the J call may be wrong. Germline CDR1 GTSNPN, CDR2 SVGIG (reference sequence). CDR3 length: 14 residues. The CDR3 loop reads CAWSAGQSHYEQYF. CDR3 bases: TGTGCCTGGAGCGCTGGACAGTCCCACTACGAGCAGTACTTC.

The rearrangement uses TRBV19 and TRBJ1-5; the D is unclear. CDR1 and CDR2 (germline): LNHDA, SQIVND (reference sequence). This CDR3 has 15 amino acids. The V gene lost 3 bases and the J gene lost 2 bases, with 11 bases spanning the gap. The CDR3 spells CASSMMAAGNQPQHF. The DNA of the CDR3 is TGTGCCAGTAGTATGATGGCGGCGGGCAATCAGCCCCAGCATTTT.

The chain joins TRBV6-1 to TRBJ1-2; D may be TRBD1 (6 bases). Trimming took off 7 bases at V and 4 bases at J, with 16 bases between the two ends. Per the germline V gene, CDR1 is MNHNS and CDR2 is SASEGT. The CDR3 consists of 14 residues. CDR3 sequence (DNA): TGTGCCAGCACCAGACGACAGGACCGCTATGGCTACACCTTC. This codes for CASTRRQDRYGYTF.

V is TRBV4-3 and J is TRBJ2-1, with no clear D. Trimming removed 3 bases at V and 8 bases at J, with 20 bases between. This CDR3 spans 16 amino acids. Germline CDR1 is LGHNA and CDR2 is YSLEER. The CDR3 nucleotides are TGCGCCAGCAGCCAGCAGACTCGCCAACCTCCGGATGAGCAGTTCTTC. Amino acid sequence: CASSQQTRQPPDEQFF.

This clone was observed once. The chain combines TRBV19 with TRBJ2-7; a weak D match, TRBD2 (5 bases). The V gene lost 7 bases and the J gene lost 4 bases, with 14 bases spanning the gap. Germline V gene lookup returns CDR1 LNHDA and CDR2 SQIVND (reference sequence). CDR3 length: 13 residues. CDR3 region: CASNRHGEYEQYF. CDR3 DNA: TGTGCCAGTAATCGGCACGGGGAGTACGAGCAGTACTTC.

The chain couples TRBV11-3 to TRBJ2-3; the D gene is possibly TRBD1 (6 bases). Trimming cost V 6 bases and J 1 base, with 23 bases left between them. This CDR3 is 18 amino acids long. CDR1 is SGHNT and CDR2 is YENEEA in the germline V gene. CDR3 DNA: TGTGCCAGCAGGGAGTCGAGGGGGTTTACGCTCGGCACAGATACGCAGTATTTT. As protein: CASRESRGFTLGTDTQYF.

The chain is built from TRBV10-3 and TRBJ1-2, with a weak D call TRBD1 (6 bases). The CDR3 has 13 residues. Trimming left V 7 bases short and J 4 bases short, with 13 bases between. Germline V CDR1 and CDR2: ENHRY, SYGVKD. The chain's CDR3 is CAIKTGMGYGYTF. CDR3 coding DNA: TGTGCCATCAAGACAGGTATGGGCTATGGCTACACCTTC.

The chain employs TRBV9 and TRBJ1-1; D not certain. This CDR3 region has 14 residues. From germline, CDR1 is SGDLS and CDR2 YYNGEE. V was clipped by 0 bases and J by 6 bases, with 12 bases between them. CDR3 DNA sequence: TGTGCCAGCAGCGTAGTTAGGGAGCTCGCTGAAGCTTTCTTT. It translates to CASSVVRELAEAFF.

This clone appeared a single time. The V gene is TRBV5-1, the J gene TRBJ2-3; a possible D gene is TRBD1 (7 bases). V lost 3 bases, J lost 2 bases, and 19 bases lay in between. Germline V gene sequence: CDR1 SGHRS, CDR2 YFSETQ. CDR3 length equals 17 residues. The CDR3 spells CASSWAPGGTATDTQYF. The DNA for the CDR3 is TGCGCCAGCAGCTGGGCCCCAGGGGGGACAGCCACAGATACGCAGTATTTT.

CDR3 amino acids: CAWSLGQGALETQYF. DNA for the CDR3: TGTGCCTGGAGCCTCGGACAGGGGGCATTGGAGACCCAGTACTTC. V usage is TRBV30 and J usage is TRBJ2-5; TRBD1 agrees at 11 bases. CDR1 is GTSNPN, CDR2 SVGIG, per germline (reference sequence). Trimming cost V 3 bases and J 5 bases; bases outside gene matches: 8. The CDR3 loop spans 15 amino acids.

This rearrangement joins TRBV27 to TRBJ2-7, with 14 bases lining up with TRBD2. This CDR3 comprises 17 residues. CDR1 is MNHEY and CDR2 is SMNVEV in the germline V gene (reference sequence). With 4 bases clipped from V and 2 bases from J, the junction kept 7 bases outside the gene matches. The CDR3 is CASSSGTSGGRTYEQYF. The DNA for the CDR3 is TGTGCCAGCAGTTCCGGGACTAGCGGGGGCCGTACCTACGAGCAGTACTTC.

The gene calls are TRBV11-2 and TRBJ2-7, with 8 bases matching TRBD1. With V trimmed by 5 bases and J by 2 bases, 11 bases remained unmatched. Germline V lookup: CDR1 SGHAT, CDR2 FQNNGV. CDR3 length: 16 residues. CDR3: CASSQSDRVGPYEQYF. The CDR3 coding sequence is TGTGCCAGCAGCCAATCGGACAGGGTAGGGCCCTACGAGCAGTACTTC.

This chain links TRBV2 with TRBJ2-7; TRBD1 aligns across 9 bases. Germline trimming cut 0 bases from V and 2 bases from J; bases unmatched to any gene: 8. The CDR3 consists of 17 residues. The germline CDR1 and CDR2 sequences are SNHLY and FYNNEI. The CDR3 spells CASSEALQGAPPYEQYF. The CDR3 nucleotides read TGTGCCAGCAGTGAAGCGTTACAGGGGGCCCCTCCCTACGAGCAGTACTTC.

The gene calls are TRBV7-9 and TRBJ2-7; 8 bases fit TRBD1. With V trimmed by 7 bases and J by 2 bases, 7 bases remained unmatched. Germline values: CDR1 SEHNR, CDR2 FQNEAQ (reference sequence). The CDR3 covers 14 residues. In nucleotides, the CDR3 is TGTGCCAGCATGGGACAGGCACCCCCCTACGAGCAGTACTTC. Its protein is CASMGQAPPYEQYF.

The J gene is TRBJ2-7, the V gene TRBV11-2, with D possibly matching TRBD2 (5 bases). Germline values: CDR1 SGHAT, CDR2 FQNNGV. This CDR3 spans 16 amino acids. Deletions cut 4 bases from V and 3 bases from J, with 19 bases between. CDR3 nucleotide sequence: TGTGCCAGCAGCTCCCCTAGCTCGTTTGGAGTCTACGAGCAGTACTTC. It yields the protein CASSSPSSFGVYEQYF.

This clone showed up just once. The chain uses TRBV10-3 and TRBJ1-2; a weak D match, TRBD1 (5 bases). The CDR3 runs 16 residues. V lost 3 bases and J 2 bases, leaving 16 bases between the germline ends. Germline V gene lookup returns CDR1 ENHRY and CDR2 SYGVKD. Written as DNA, the CDR3 is TGTGCCATCAGTGACCTCCTGGGGGGTTCCAACTATGGCTACACCTTC. It translates to CAISDLLGGSNYGYTF.

The chain employs TRBV9 and TRBJ2-1; D is possibly TRBD1 (6 bases). The CDR3 runs to 13 residues. With 4 bases removed from V and 5 bases from J, the gap between germline ends came to 10 bases. Germline V gene lookup returns CDR1 SGDLS and CDR2 YYNGEE. CDR3 loop: CASSMGTNNEQFF. The CDR3 DNA sequence: TGTGCCAGCAGCATGGGGACAAACAATGAGCAGTTCTTC.

This clone was seen just once. CDR3 bases: TGTGCCAGCAGTGCCCCGCCCGGGGTTTGGCAGTTCTTC. Amino acids: CASSAPPGVWQFF. J is TRBJ2-1 and V is TRBV6-1; D perhaps matches TRBD2 (5 bases). With 4 bases removed from V and 12 bases from J, the gap between germline ends came to 16 bases. The CDR3 is made up of 13 amino acids. CDR1 and CDR2 (germline): MNHNS, SASEGT.

CDR3 sequence reads: CASSRGSIQYF. The CDR3 nucleotides are TGTGCCAGCAGTCGGGGGAGCATTCAGTACTTC. V usage is TRBV6-5 and J usage is TRBJ2-4; TRBD2 is a possible D gene (6 bases). V gave up 5 bases and J gave up 9 bases, with 8 bases separating them. Germline CDR1 is MNHEY and CDR2 is SVGAGI. The CDR3 totals 11 residues.

V and J are TRBV5-1 and TRBJ2-2; possibly TRBD2 for D (5 bases). V lost 0 bases and J lost 2, with 8 bases in between. Germline V gives CDR1 SGHRS, CDR2 YFSETQ. The CDR3 is made up of 15 amino acids. The CDR3 spells CASSLAGRNTGELFF. The CDR3 nucleotides are TGCGCCAGCAGCTTGGCGGGGAGAAACACCGGGGAGCTGTTTTTT.

The rearrangement uses TRBV4-1 and TRBJ2-2; TRBD2 matches 10 bases. The V segment lost 0 bases and the J segment 4 bases; nucleotides outside the gene matches: 8. The length of the CDR3 is 18 residues. Germline V gene data show CDR1 as MGHRA and CDR2 as YSYEKL. In DNA, the CDR3 is TGCGCCAGCAGCCAAGATGCGGCTAGCGGGGGACTCACCGGGGAGCTGTTTTTT. Translation gives CASSQDAASGGLTGELFF.

The chain has TRBV19 and TRBJ1-1; 8 nucleotides align to TRBD1. The CDR3 has 14 residues. The V gene's germline CDR1 is LNHDA and CDR2 SQIVND (reference sequence). The junction had 7 bases not matched to a gene; V was cut back by 10 bases and J by 0 bases. CDR3 sequence (DNA): TGTGCCACCCACCTGACAGGGGTGAACACTGAAGCTTTCTTT. Its protein product is CATHLTGVNTEAFF.

V and J are TRBV6-5 and TRBJ2-1, with 11 bases fitting TRBD2. The CDR3 has 16 amino acids. V shed 4 bases and J 2 bases; nucleotides not matched to a gene: 4. The germline gives CDR1 MNHEY, CDR2 SVGAGI. The CDR3 DNA reads as TGTGCCAGCAGTTCGACTAGCGGGGCCCCCTACAATGAGCAGTTCTTC. As protein: CASSSTSGAPYNEQFF.

V usage is TRBV7-3 and J usage is TRBJ1-3, with 7 bases identical to TRBD1. The J segment lost 4 bases and the V segment lost 5 bases, leaving 2 bases of the junction unmatched. From germline, CDR1 is SGHTA and CDR2 FQGTGA. This CDR3 comprises 13 residues. The CDR3 loop reads CASSPDRGNTIYF. The CDR3 DNA sequence: TGTGCCAGCAGCCCGGACAGGGGAAACACCATATATTTT.

This sequence joins TRBV28 and TRBJ2-1; TRBD2 agrees at 8 bases. Germline V gene data show CDR1 as MDHEN and CDR2 as SYDVKM. With V trimmed by 6 bases and J by 2 bases, 6 bases remained unmatched. CDR3 size: 15 residues. The CDR3 loop reads CASSLRAGAYNEQFF. In DNA form, the CDR3 reads TGTGCCAGCAGCCTTAGAGCGGGGGCCTACAATGAGCAGTTCTTC.

The rearrangement links TRBV4-2 to TRBJ2-1; 16 bases agree with TRBD2. The CDR3 spans 18 residues. Germline CDR1 LGHNA, CDR2 YNFKEQ. The V segment lost 7 bases and the J segment 1 base; nucleotides outside the gene matches: 7. CDR3 protein: CASTTGLAGGWSYNEQFF. For the CDR3, the DNA is TGTGCCAGCACCACGGGACTAGCGGGGGGGTGGTCCTACAATGAGCAGTTCTTC.